A selection of T cell receptor beta chains follows, all from one sample in a study of shared clonotypes between healthy human individuals. The protocol was immunoSEQ multiplex PCR, while the TCRdb copy is restricted to in-frame clones and leaves out a portion. The sample lists about 2.2 million clones; just under 95% were seen once. Source material: naive CD8+ T cells from PBMCs. The receptors were sampled from a man aged 18 to 30 in good health. Some clones in this sample may be carry-over from other donors' samples. Each CDR3 is given with its conserved first and last residue. A D gene is named only where the DNA matches it firmly. Clone size is not always given. Where it is, it says once, few, many or a class for expanded clones.

d_call: NA; clone_size: NA; v_call: TRBV2; j_call: TRBJ2-7; cdr3_aa: CASSVPTRLNSYEQYF; cdr3_nt: TGTGCCAGCAGCGTCCCCACCAGGTTAAATAGCTACGAGCAGTACTTC
d_call: NA; clone_size: NA; v_call: TRBV15; j_call: TRBJ1-1; cdr3_aa: CATATGQNTEAFF; cdr3_nt: TGTGCCACCGCGACTGGACAGAACACTGAAGCTTTCTTT
d_call: TRBD2; clone_size: NA; v_call: TRBV28; j_call: TRBJ2-2; cdr3_aa: CASSLAGGGELFF; cdr3_nt: TGTGCCAGCAGTTTAGCGGGAGGTGGGGAGCTGTTTTTT
d_call: TRBD2; clone_size: once; v_call: TRBV28; j_call: TRBJ2-7; cdr3_aa: CASSGGSGRAGWSYEQYF; cdr3_nt: TGTGCCAGCAGTGGTGGTAGCGGGAGGGCCGGGTGGTCCTACGAGCAGTACTTC
d_call: NA; clone_size: NA; v_call: TRBV4-1; j_call: TRBJ1-1; cdr3_aa: CASSFGTANTEAFF; cdr3_nt: TGCGCCAGCAGCTTCGGGACGGCGAACACTGAAGCTTTCTTT
d_call: NA; clone_size: NA; v_call: TRBV10-1; j_call: TRBJ2-7; cdr3_aa: CASSPGEDKYYEQYF; cdr3_nt: TGCGCCAGCAGCCCGGGGGAGGATAAGTACTACGAGCAGTACTTC
d_call: TRBD1; clone_size: NA; v_call: TRBV2; j_call: TRBJ2-7; cdr3_aa: CASIFMGQAYEQYF; cdr3_nt: TGTGCCAGCATATTCATGGGACAGGCCTACGAGCAGTACTTC
d_call: TRBD1; clone_size: NA; v_call: TRBV7-9; j_call: TRBJ2-1; cdr3_aa: CASSLGQGRYNEQFF; cdr3_nt: TGTGCCAGCAGCCTCGGACAGGGCCGCTACAATGAGCAGTTCTTC
d_call: NA; clone_size: once; v_call: TRBV5-4; j_call: TRBJ2-7; cdr3_aa: CASSTAGTIYEQYF; cdr3_nt: TGTGCCAGCAGCACAGCCGGGACCATCTACGAGCAGTACTTC
d_call: TRBD2; clone_size: NA; v_call: TRBV27; j_call: TRBJ2-1; cdr3_aa: CASSLSSGSSYNEQFF; cdr3_nt: TGTGCCAGCAGTTTATCAAGCGGGAGCTCCTACAATGAGCAGTTCTTC
d_call: TRBD2; clone_size: NA; v_call: TRBV28; j_call: TRBJ2-1; cdr3_aa: CATLGLAGDGPQFF; cdr3_nt: TGTGCCACTTTGGGACTAGCGGGAGACGGGCCTCAGTTCTTC
d_call: TRBD1; clone_size: NA; v_call: TRBV7-9; j_call: TRBJ2-5; cdr3_aa: CASNRPTGGSGETQYF; cdr3_nt: TGTGCCAGCAACCGGCCGACAGGGGGTAGCGGAGAGACCCAGTACTTC
d_call: NA; clone_size: NA; v_call: TRBV21-1; j_call: TRBJ2-7; cdr3_aa: CASSKVKGRSYEQYF; cdr3_nt: TGTGCCAGCAGCAAAGTCAAGGGACGGTCCTACGAGCAGTACTTC
d_call: TRBD1; clone_size: NA; v_call: TRBV4-1; j_call: TRBJ2-7; cdr3_aa: CASSQAGTGLIYEQYF; cdr3_nt: TGCGCCAGCAGCCAGGCGGGGACAGGGTTAATCTACGAGCAGTACTTC
d_call: TRBD2; clone_size: NA; v_call: TRBV7-8; j_call: TRBJ2-5; cdr3_aa: CASSELAGGSVGETQYF; cdr3_nt: TGTGCCAGCAGCGAGCTAGCGGGAGGGTCCGTCGGGGAGACCCAGTACTTC
d_call: TRBD2; clone_size: NA; v_call: TRBV5-4; j_call: TRBJ2-7; cdr3_aa: CASSSSGMGYEQYF; cdr3_nt: TGTGCCAGCAGCTCTAGCGGGATGGGCTACGAGCAGTACTTC
d_call: NA; clone_size: NA; v_call: TRBV2; j_call: TRBJ1-4; cdr3_aa: CASKVGDRGWNEKLFF; cdr3_nt: TGTGCCAGCAAGGTGGGGGACCGGGGTTGGAATGAAAAACTGTTTTTT
d_call: NA; clone_size: few; v_call: TRBV25-1; j_call: TRBJ1-1; cdr3_aa: CASSEWGTEAFF; cdr3_nt: TGTGCCAGCAGTGAATGGGGAACTGAAGCTTTCTTT
d_call: NA; clone_size: NA; v_call: TRBV10-3; j_call: TRBJ2-2; cdr3_aa: CAISESLRGGDTGELFF; cdr3_nt: TGTGCCATCAGTGAAAGTCTCAGGGGGGGAGACACCGGGGAGCTGTTTTTT
d_call: TRBD1; clone_size: NA; v_call: TRBV7-3; j_call: TRBJ1-1; cdr3_aa: CADRGWDTEAFF; cdr3_nt: TGTGCCGACAGGGGTTGGGACACTGAAGCTTTCTTT
d_call: NA; clone_size: NA; v_call: TRBV13; j_call: TRBJ1-2; cdr3_aa: CASALTATNYGYTF; cdr3_nt: TGTGCCAGTGCCTTGACAGCAACTAACTATGGCTACACCTTC
d_call: NA; clone_size: NA; v_call: TRBV28; j_call: TRBJ1-2; cdr3_aa: CASSPQGSSYGYTF; cdr3_nt: TGTGCCAGCAGTCCGCAGGGGTCGTCGTATGGCTACACCTTC
d_call: TRBD2; clone_size: NA; v_call: TRBV4-2; j_call: TRBJ2-1; cdr3_aa: CASSQDLGREGRDNEQFF; cdr3_nt: TGTGCCAGCAGCCAAGATCTGGGGCGGGAGGGCCGCGACAATGAGCAGTTCTTC
d_call: NA; clone_size: NA; v_call: TRBV7-3; j_call: TRBJ2-3; cdr3_aa: CASSLKANTDTQYF; cdr3_nt: TGTGCCAGCAGCTTAAAAGCGAACACAGATACGCAGTATTTT
d_call: TRBD1; clone_size: NA; v_call: TRBV5-1; j_call: TRBJ1-5; cdr3_aa: CASSQGVGQPQHF; cdr3_nt: TGCGCCAGCAGCCAGGGGGTCGGTCAGCCCCAGCATTTT
d_call: TRBD2; clone_size: NA; v_call: TRBV29-1; j_call: TRBJ2-1; cdr3_aa: CSVEEGWGGNEQFF; cdr3_nt: TGCAGCGTTGAAGAAGGGTGGGGGGGCAATGAGCAGTTCTTC
d_call: NA; clone_size: NA; v_call: TRBV2; j_call: TRBJ1-2; cdr3_aa: CASSDPLRGNYGYTF; cdr3_nt: TGTGCCAGCAGTGATCCCCTCAGGGGCAACTATGGCTACACCTTC
d_call: NA; clone_size: NA; v_call: TRBV11-2; j_call: TRBJ2-3; cdr3_aa: CASSLIEGDTQYF; cdr3_nt: TGTGCCAGCAGCTTAATTGAGGGAGATACGCAGTATTTT
d_call: TRBD1; clone_size: NA; v_call: TRBV15; j_call: TRBJ2-7; cdr3_aa: CATRQGNSYEQYF; cdr3_nt: TGTGCCACCCGACAGGGCAACTCCTACGAGCAGTACTTC
d_call: NA; clone_size: NA; v_call: TRBV27; j_call: TRBJ1-5; cdr3_aa: CASTPRPYSNQPQHF; cdr3_nt: TGTGCCAGCACCCCGAGACCCTATAGCAATCAGCCCCAGCATTTT
d_call: NA; clone_size: few; v_call: TRBV28; j_call: TRBJ1-1; cdr3_aa: CASRIRGNTEAFF; cdr3_nt: TGTGCCAGCAGGATACGGGGGAACACTGAAGCTTTCTTT
d_call: NA; clone_size: NA; v_call: TRBV4-1; j_call: TRBJ2-1; cdr3_aa: CASSQDRTATYNEQFF; cdr3_nt: TGCGCCAGCAGCCAAGATAGGACTGCTACCTACAATGAGCAGTTCTTC
d_call: NA; clone_size: once; v_call: TRBV4-3; j_call: TRBJ2-1; cdr3_aa: CASSQGGDLTPTPYNEQFF; cdr3_nt: TGCGCCAGCAGCCAAGGGGGGGATCTTACACCGACGCCTTACAATGAGCAGTTCTTC
d_call: NA; clone_size: NA; v_call: TRBV15; j_call: TRBJ1-1; cdr3_aa: CATSSPRSTNTEAFF; cdr3_nt: TGTGCCACCAGCAGCCCCAGGAGTACAAACACTGAAGCTTTCTTT
d_call: TRBD1; clone_size: NA; v_call: TRBV25-1; j_call: TRBJ1-3; cdr3_aa: CASSEYGQDSGNTIYF; cdr3_nt: TGTGCCAGCAGTGAGTACGGACAGGACTCTGGAAACACCATATATTTT
d_call: NA; clone_size: NA; v_call: TRBV6-6; j_call: TRBJ2-3; cdr3_aa: CASTSGPSTDTQYF; cdr3_nt: TGTGCCAGCACTTCGGGTCCTAGCACAGATACGCAGTATTTT
d_call: NA; clone_size: NA; v_call: TRBV19; j_call: TRBJ1-2; cdr3_aa: CASSLGLGYTF; cdr3_nt: TGTGCCAGTAGTCTTGGACTAGGCTACACCTTC
d_call: TRBD1; clone_size: NA; v_call: TRBV6-6; j_call: TRBJ2-1; cdr3_aa: CASSYSGQGRNEQFF; cdr3_nt: TGTGCCAGCAGTTACTCGGGACAGGGGCGCAATGAGCAGTTCTTC
d_call: NA; clone_size: NA; v_call: TRBV18; j_call: TRBJ2-1; cdr3_aa: CASSPPVRTRDIEQFF; cdr3_nt: TGTGCCAGCTCACCACCGGTTAGGACTAGGGACATTGAGCAGTTCTTC
d_call: TRBD2; clone_size: NA; v_call: TRBV28; j_call: TRBJ2-3; cdr3_aa: CASSFLLAGGEDTQYF; cdr3_nt: TGTGCCAGCAGTTTTCTCCTAGCGGGAGGTGAAGATACGCAGTATTTT